The text below deals with one TCR beta chain. This CDR3 spans 13 amino acids. Trimming removed 5 bases at V and 2 bases at J, with 7 bases between. CDR1 is SGHRS, CDR2 YFSETQ, per germline. Participants' own reports of clinical history determined their cohort assignment. Exposed participants encountered a COVID-19 case during the 2 weeks preceding study entry. Profiling relied on immunoSEQ multiplex PCR, and the TCRdb table lists in-frame clones only, not all of them. The table lists about 140,000 clones, roughly 80% of them singletons, with about 1.5% in the top ten. The sample is drawn from a study of blood T cell repertoires in COVID-19.

The sample consisted of PBMCs or T cells enriched from blood (not recorded which). The TCR comes from a woman between 18 and 30 years old who had been exposed to COVID-19. This chain connects TRBV5-1 to TRBJ1-4; D is unresolved. The CDR3 loop reads CASSEPTNEKLFF. Here the CDR3 DNA reads TGCGCCAGCAGTGAGCCGACTAATGAAAAACTGTTTTTT.